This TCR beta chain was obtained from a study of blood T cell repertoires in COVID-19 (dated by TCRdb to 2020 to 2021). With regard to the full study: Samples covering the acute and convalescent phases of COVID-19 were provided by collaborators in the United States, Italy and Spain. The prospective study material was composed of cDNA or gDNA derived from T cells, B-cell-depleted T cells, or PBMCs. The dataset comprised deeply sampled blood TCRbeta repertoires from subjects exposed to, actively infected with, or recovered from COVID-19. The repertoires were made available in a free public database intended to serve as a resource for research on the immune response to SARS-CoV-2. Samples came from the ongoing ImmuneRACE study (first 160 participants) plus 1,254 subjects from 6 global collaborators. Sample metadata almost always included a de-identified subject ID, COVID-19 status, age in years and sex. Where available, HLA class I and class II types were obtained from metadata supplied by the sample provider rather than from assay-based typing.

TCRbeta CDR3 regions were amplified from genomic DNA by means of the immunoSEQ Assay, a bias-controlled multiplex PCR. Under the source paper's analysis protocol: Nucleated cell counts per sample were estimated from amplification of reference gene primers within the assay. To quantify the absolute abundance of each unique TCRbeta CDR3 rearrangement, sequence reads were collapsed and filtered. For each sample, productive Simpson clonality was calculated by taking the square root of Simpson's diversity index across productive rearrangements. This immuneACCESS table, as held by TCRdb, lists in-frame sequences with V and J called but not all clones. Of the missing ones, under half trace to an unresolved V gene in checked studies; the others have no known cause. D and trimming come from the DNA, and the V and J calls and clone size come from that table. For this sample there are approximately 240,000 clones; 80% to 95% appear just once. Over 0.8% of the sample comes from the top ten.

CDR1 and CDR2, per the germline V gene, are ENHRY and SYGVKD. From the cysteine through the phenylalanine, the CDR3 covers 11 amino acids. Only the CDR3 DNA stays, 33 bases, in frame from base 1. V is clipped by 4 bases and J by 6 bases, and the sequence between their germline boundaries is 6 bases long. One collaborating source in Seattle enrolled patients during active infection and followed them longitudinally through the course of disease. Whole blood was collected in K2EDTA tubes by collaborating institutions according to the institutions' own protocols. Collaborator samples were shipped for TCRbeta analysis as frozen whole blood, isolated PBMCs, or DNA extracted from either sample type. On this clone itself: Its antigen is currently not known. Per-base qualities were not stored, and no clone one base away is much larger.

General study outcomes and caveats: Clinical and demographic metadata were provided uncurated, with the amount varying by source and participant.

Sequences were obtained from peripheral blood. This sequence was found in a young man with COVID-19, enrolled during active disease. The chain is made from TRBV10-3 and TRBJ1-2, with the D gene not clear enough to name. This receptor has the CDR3 CAISGGNGYTF. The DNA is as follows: TGTGCCATCAGTGGCGGCAATGGCTACACCTTC.